The next 9 T cell receptor beta chains were all read from a single sample in a study. MiXCR, applied by TCRdb to the RT-PCR reads, yields one record per CDR3 protein. The sample carries hundreds of thousands of distinct CDR3 sequences, about 14% recorded once. The sequencing input was memory CD4+ T cells from blood. The receptor source for this set is a female donor in good health, serving as a healthy control.

CDR3: CAISESRTGGEGEQFF. The CDR3, as DNA: TGTGCCATCAGTGAGTCGAGAACAGGGGGCGAGGGTGAGCAGTTCTTC. The V and J genes are TRBV10-3 and TRBJ2-1; 9 bases match TRBD1. V was pared by 0 bases and J by 9 bases, with 9 bases of the junction left unmatched. CDR3 size: 16 residues. Germline V lookup: CDR1 ENHRY, CDR2 SYGVKD.

This clonotype has a count of ten or more. This chain links TRBV20-1 with TRBJ1-1; D may be TRBD1 (6 bases). CDR3 length: 16 amino acids. Germline V gives CDR1 DFQATT, CDR2 SNEGSKA (reference sequence). The V end was cut by 3 bases, the J end by 1 base, with 18 bases between. The DNA of the CDR3 is TGCAGTGCTAGTGACCAGGGCCCCAGGGGGAACACTGAAGCTTTCTTT. Protein sequence: CSASDQGPRGNTEAFF.

Of note for this clonotype: The germline gene is not matched at one end of the junction; a read error may be the cause. The rearrangement joins TRBV5-6 to TRBJ1-3; no reliable D call. Per the germline V gene, CDR1 is SGHDT and CDR2 is YYEEEE. The CDR3 is made up of 15 amino acids. The CDR3 sequence: CSSSKGGLSGNTIYF. The CDR3, as DNA: TGTTCCAGCAGCAAAGGAGGGTTGTCAGGAAACACCATATATTTT.

The chain combines TRBV4-3 with TRBJ2-7; no firm D call. The CDR3 covers 14 residues. Trimming removed 0 bases from V and 2 bases from J, with 8 bases in between. Germline values: CDR1 LGHNA, CDR2 YSLEER. CDR3 amino acids: CASSQEYSTYEQYF. The CDR3 region has the DNA TGCGCCAGCAGCCAAGAGTACAGTACCTACGAGCAGTACTTC.

The chain's CDR3 is CSAKDRSSYNEQFF. The CDR3 DNA reads TGCAGTGCAAAGGACCGGAGCTCCTACAATGAGCAGTTCTTC. V and J are TRBV20-1 and TRBJ2-1; D gene unclear. CDR1 and CDR2 (germline): DFQATT, SNEGSKA (reference sequence). Trimming shortened V by 6 bases and J by 0 bases, and 12 bases separated the two germline ends. The CDR3 has 14 residues.

The chain recombines TRBV4-2 with TRBJ2-3; 8 positions match TRBD2. The CDR3 is 17 amino acids. Germline lookup yields CDR1 LGHNA and CDR2 YNFKEQ. Germline trimming cut 0 bases from V and 0 bases from J; bases unmatched to any gene: 5. The CDR3 DNA is TGTGCCAGCAGCCAAGATAAGACGGGAGGGAGCACAGATACGCAGTATTTT. The encoded protein is CASSQDKTGGSTDTQYF.

This clonotype has just a few counts. V usage is TRBV30 and J usage is TRBJ2-3; 10 nucleotides line up with TRBD1. With 3 bases clipped from V and 4 bases from J, the junction kept 7 bases outside the gene matches. Germline assignment: CDR1 GTSNPN and CDR2 SVGIG (reference sequence). This CDR3 is built from 15 residues. CDR3 region: CAWRTDRGMADTQYF. In DNA, the CDR3 is TGTGCCTGGAGGACGGACAGGGGGATGGCAGATACGCAGTATTTT.

This clonotype was seen ten or more times. One junction end does not reproduce the germline sequence, and a read error may be involved. The chain links TRBV20-1 to TRBJ1-2; possible D gene TRBD1, 5 bases. CDR1 and CDR2 (germline): DFQATT, SNEGSKA (reference sequence). This CDR3 has 15 residues. Here the CDR3 reads CSARGTDRTLYGYTF. The CDR3, as DNA: TGCAGTGCGAGAGGGACGGACCGAACACTCTATGGCTACACCTTC.

The gene calls are TRBV20-1 and TRBJ2-1; tentatively, D is TRBD2 (6 bases). Trimming took 0 bases from V and 7 from J, leaving 19 bases between them. The germline CDR1 and CDR2 sequences are DFQATT and SNEGSKA (reference sequence). This CDR3 spans 16 amino acids. CDR3 nucleotide sequence: TGCAGTGCTAGAGATCAGGAGGGCGGGGATTTGAATGAGCAGTTCTTC. It specifies CSARDQEGGDLNEQFF.